This T cell receptor (beta chain) was recovered during a study of T cell changes during pregnancy in multiple sclerosis. Sequencing used immunoSEQ multiplex PCR; TCRdb keeps in-frame clones, though not all of them. The repertoire includes about 93,000 clones, around 92% of them detected once, and about 2% sits in the top ten. The table lists this clone with a count of one. Sequenced material: peripheral blood, taken after pregnancy. This clonotype was sampled from a female donor with multiple sclerosis, enrolled in a pregnancy study.

The chain's CDR3 is CATYPTSGGLSSYEQYF. The CDR3 nucleotides read TGTGCCACCTACCCGACTAGCGGGGGGTTAAGCTCCTACGAGCAGTACTTC. The gene calls are TRBV2 and TRBJ2-7; the match to TRBD2 covers 13 bases. Germline loops: CDR1 SNHLY, CDR2 FYNNEI. This CDR3 comprises 17 residues. Trimming at V came to 10 bases and at J to 0 bases, leaving 12 bases not matched to a gene.